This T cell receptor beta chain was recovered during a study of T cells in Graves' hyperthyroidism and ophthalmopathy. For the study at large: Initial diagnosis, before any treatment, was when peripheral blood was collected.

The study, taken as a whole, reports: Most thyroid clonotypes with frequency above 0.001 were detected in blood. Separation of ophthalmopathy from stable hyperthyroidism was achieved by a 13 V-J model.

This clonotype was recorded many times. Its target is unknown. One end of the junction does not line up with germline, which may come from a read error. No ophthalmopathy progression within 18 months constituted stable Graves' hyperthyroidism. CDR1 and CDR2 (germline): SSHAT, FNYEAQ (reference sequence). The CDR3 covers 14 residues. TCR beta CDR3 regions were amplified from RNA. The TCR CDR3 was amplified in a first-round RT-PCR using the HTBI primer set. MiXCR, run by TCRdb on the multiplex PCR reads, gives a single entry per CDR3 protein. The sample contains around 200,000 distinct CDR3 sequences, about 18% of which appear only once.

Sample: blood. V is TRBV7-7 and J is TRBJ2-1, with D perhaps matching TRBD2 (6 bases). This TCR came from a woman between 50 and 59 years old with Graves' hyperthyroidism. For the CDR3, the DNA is TGTGCTAGCAGCTATTATTACGGGAGCAATGAGCAGTTCTTC. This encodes CASSYYYGSNEQFF.